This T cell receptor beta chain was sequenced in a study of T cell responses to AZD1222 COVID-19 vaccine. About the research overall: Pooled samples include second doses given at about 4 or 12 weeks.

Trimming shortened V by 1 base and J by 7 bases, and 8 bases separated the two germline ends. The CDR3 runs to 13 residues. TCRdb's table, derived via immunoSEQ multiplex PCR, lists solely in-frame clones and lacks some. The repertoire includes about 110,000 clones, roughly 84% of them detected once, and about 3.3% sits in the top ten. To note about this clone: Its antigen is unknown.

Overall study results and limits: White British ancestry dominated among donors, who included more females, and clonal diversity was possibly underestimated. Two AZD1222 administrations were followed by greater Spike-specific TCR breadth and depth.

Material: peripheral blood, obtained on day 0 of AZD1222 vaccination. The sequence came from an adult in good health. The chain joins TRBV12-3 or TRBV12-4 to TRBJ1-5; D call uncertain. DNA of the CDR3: TGTGCCAGCAGTTTAGAAGTTAGACAGCCCCAGCATTTT. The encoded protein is CASSLEVRQPQHF.